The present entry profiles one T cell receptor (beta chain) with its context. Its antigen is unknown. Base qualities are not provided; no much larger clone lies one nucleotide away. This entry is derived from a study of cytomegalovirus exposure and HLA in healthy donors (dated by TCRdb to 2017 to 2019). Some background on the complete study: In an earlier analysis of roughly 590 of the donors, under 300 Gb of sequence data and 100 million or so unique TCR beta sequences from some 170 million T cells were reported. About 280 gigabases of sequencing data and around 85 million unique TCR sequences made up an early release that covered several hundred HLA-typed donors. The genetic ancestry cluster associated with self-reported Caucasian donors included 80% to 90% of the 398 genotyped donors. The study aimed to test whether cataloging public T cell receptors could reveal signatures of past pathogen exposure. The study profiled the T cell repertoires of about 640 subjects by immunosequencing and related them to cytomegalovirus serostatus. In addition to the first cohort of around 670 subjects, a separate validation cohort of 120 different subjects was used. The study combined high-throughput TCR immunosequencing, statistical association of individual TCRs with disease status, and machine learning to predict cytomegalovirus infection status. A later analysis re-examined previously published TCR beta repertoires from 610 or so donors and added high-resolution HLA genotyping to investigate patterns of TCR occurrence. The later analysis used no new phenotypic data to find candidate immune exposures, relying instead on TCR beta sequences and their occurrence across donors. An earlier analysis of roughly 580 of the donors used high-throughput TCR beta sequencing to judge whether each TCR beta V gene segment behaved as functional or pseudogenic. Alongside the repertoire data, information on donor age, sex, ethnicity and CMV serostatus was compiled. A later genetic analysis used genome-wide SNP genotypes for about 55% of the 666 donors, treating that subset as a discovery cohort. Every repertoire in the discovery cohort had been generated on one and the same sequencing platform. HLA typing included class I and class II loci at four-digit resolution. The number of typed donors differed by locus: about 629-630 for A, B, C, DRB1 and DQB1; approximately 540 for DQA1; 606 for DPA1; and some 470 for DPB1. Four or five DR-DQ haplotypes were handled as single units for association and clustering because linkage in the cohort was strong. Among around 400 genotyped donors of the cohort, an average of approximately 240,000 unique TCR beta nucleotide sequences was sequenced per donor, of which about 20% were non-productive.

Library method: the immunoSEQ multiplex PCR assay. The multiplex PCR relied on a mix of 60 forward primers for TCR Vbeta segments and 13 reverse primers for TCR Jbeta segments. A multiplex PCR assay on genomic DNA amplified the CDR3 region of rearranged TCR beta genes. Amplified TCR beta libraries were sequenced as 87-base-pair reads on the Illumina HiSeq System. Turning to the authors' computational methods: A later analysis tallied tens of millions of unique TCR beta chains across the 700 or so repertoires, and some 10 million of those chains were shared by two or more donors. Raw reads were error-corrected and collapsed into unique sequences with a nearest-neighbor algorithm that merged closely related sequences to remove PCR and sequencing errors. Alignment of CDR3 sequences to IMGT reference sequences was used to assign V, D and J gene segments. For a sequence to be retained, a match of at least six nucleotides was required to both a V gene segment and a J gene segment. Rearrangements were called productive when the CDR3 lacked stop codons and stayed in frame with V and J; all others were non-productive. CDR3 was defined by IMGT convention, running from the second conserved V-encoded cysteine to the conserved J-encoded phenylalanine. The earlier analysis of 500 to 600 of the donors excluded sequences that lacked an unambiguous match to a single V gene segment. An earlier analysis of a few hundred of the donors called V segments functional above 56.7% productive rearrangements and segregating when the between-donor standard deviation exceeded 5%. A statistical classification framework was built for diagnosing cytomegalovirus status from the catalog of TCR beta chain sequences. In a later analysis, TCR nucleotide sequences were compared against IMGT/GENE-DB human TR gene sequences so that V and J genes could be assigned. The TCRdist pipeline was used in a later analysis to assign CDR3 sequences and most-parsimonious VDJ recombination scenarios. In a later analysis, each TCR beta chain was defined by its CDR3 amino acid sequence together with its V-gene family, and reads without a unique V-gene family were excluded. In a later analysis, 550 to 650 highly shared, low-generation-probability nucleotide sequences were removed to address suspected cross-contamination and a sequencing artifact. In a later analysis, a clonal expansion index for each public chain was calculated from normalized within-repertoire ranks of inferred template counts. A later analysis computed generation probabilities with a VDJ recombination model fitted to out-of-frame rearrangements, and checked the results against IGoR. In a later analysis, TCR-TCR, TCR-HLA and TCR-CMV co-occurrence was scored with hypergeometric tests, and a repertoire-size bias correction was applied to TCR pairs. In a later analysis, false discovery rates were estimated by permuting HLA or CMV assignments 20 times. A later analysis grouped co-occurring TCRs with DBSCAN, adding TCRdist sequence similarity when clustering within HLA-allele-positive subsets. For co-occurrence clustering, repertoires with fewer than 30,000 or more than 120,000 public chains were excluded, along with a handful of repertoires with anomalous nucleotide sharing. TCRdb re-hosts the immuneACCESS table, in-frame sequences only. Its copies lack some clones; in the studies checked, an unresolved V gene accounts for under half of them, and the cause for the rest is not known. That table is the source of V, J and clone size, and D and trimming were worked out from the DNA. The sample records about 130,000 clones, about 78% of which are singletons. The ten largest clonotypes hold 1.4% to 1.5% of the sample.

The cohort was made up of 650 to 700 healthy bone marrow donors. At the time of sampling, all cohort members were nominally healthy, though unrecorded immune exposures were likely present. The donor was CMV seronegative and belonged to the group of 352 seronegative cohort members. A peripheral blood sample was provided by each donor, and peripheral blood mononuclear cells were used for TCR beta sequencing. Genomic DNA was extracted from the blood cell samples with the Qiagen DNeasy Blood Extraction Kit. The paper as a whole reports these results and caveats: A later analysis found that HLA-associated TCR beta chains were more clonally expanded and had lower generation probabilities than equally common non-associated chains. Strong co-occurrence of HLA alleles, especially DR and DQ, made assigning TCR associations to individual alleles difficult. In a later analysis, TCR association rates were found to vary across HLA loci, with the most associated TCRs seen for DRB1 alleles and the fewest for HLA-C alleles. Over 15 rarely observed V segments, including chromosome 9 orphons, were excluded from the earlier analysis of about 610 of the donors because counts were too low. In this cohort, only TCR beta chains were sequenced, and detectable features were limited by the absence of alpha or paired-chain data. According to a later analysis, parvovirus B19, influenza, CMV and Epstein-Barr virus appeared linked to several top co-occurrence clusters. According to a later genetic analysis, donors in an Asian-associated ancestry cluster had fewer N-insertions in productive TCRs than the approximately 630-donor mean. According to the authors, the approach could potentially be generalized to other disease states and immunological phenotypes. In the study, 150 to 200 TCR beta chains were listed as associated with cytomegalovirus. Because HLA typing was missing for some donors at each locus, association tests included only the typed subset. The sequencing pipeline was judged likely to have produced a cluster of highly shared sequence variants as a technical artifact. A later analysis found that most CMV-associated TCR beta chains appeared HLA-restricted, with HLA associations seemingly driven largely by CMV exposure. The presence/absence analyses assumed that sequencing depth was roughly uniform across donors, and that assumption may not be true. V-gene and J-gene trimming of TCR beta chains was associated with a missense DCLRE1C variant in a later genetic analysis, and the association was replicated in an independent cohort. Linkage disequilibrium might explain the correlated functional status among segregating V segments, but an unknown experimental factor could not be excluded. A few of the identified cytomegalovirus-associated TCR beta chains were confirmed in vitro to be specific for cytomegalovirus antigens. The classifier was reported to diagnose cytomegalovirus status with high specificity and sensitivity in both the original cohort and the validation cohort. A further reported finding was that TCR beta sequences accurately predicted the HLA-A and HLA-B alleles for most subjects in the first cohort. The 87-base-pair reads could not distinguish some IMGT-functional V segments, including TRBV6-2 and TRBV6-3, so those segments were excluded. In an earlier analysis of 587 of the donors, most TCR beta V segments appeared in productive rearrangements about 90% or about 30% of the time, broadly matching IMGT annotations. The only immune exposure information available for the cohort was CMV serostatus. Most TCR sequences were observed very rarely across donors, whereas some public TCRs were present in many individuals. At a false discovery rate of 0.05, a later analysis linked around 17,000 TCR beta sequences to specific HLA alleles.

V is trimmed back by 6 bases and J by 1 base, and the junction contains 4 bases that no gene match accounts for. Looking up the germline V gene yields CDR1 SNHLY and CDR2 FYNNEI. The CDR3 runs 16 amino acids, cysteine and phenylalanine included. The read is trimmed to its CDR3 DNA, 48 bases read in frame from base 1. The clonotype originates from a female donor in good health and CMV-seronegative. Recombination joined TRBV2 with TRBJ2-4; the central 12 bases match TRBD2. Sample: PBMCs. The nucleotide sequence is TGTGCCAGCAGGGAGGGGACTAGCGGGGCCAAAAACATTCAGTACTTC. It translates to CASREGTSGAKNIQYF.